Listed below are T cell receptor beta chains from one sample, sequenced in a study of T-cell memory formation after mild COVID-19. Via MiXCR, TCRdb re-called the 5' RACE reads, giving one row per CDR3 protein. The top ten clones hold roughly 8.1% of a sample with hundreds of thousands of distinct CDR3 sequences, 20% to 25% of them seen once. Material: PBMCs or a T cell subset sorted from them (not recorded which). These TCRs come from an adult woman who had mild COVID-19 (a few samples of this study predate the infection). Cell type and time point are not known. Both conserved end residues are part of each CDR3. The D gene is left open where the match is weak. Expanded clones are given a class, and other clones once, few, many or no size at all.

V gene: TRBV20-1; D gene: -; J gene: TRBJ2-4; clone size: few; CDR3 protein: CSAREYSSGLAKNIQYF; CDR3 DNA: TGCAGTGCTAGAGAATATTCCAGCGGTCTAGCCAAAAACATTCAGTACTTC
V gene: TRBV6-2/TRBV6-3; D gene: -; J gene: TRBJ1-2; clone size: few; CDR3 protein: CASSSTSQRTNYGYTF; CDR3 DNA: TGTGCCAGCAGTTCCACCTCCCAGCGAACTAACTATGGCTACACCTTC
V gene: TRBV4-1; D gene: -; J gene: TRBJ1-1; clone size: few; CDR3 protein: CASSQGIGDPNTEAFF; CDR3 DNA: TGCGCCAGCAGCCAAGGAATTGGGGACCCGAACACTGAAGCTTTCTTT
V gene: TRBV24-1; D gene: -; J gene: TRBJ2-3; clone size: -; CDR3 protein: CATSGRPSTDTQYF; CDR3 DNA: TGTGCCACCAGTGGCCGGCCTAGCACAGATACGCAGTATTTT
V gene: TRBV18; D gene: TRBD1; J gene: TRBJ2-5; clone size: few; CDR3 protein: CASSSQGQEWETQYF; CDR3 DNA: TGTGCCAGCTCATCACAGGGGCAGGAATGGGAGACCCAGTACTTC
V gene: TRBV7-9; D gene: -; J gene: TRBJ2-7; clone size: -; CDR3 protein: CASSPNGGGLGLYEQYF; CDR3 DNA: TGTGCCAGCAGCCCCAACGGAGGGGGCCTAGGGTTGTACGAGCAGTACTTC
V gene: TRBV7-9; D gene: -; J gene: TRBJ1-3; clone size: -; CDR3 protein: CASSSYGAASGNTIYF; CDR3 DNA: TGTGCCAGCAGCTCATATGGGGCCGCCTCTGGAAACACCATATATTTT
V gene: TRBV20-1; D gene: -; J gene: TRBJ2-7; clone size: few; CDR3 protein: CSARDGQEGPYEQYF; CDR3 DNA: TGCAGTGCTAGAGATGGACAGGAGGGACCCTACGAGCAGTACTTC
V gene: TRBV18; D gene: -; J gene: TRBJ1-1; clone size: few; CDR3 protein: CASSPPHAAMNTEAFF; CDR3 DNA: TGTGCCAGCTCACCACCGCATGCAGCCATGAACACTGAAGCTTTCTTT
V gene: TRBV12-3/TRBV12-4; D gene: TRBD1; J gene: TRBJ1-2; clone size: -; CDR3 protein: CASRGGTGFYGYTF; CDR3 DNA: TGTGCCAGCAGAGGCGGGACAGGATTCTATGGCTACACCTTC
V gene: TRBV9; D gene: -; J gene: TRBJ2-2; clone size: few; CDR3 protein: CASSALGVGTGELFF; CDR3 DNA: TGTGCCAGCAGCGCCCTGGGGGTTGGCACCGGGGAGCTGTTTTTT
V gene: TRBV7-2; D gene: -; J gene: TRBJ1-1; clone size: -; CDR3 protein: CASSLGAPNTEAFF; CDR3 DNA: TGTGCCAGCAGCTTAGGGGCCCCGAACACTGAAGCTTTCTTT
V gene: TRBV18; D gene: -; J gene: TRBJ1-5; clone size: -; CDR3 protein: CASSPLPYSNQPQHF; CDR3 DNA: TGTGCCAGCTCACCCCTCCCTTATAGCAATCAGCCCCAGCATTTT
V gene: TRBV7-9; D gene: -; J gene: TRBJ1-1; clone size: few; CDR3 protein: CASSLSGRAFF; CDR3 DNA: TGTGCCAGCAGCTTATCCGGGCGAGCTTTCTTT
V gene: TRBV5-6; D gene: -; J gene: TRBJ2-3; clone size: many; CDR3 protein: CASSSGRGTDTQYF; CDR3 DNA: TGTGCCAGCAGCTCAGGACGGGGCACAGATACGCAGTATTTT
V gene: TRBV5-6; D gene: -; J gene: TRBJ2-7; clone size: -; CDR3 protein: CASSLGRGPVDEQYF; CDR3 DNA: TGTGCCAGCAGCTTGGGGCGGGGGCCAGTCGACGAGCAGTACTTC
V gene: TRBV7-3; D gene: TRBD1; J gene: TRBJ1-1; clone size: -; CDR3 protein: CAIQDRGGPEAFF; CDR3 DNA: TGTGCCATCCAGGACAGGGGGGGACCTGAAGCTTTCTTT
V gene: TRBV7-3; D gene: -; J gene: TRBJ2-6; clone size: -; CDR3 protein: CASSYPGGGPGANVLTF; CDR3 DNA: TGTGCCAGCAGCTACCCTGGGGGGGGCCCTGGGGCCAACGTCCTGACTTTC
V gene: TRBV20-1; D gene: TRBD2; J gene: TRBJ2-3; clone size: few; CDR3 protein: CSARTGTSELGTQYF; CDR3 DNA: TGCAGTGCTAGGACCGGGACTAGCGAGTTGGGTACGCAGTATTTT
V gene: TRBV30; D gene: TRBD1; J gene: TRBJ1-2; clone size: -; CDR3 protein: CAWSVTGGAAGGYTF; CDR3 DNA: TGTGCCTGGAGTGTCACAGGGGGCGCCGCGGGTGGCTACACCTTC
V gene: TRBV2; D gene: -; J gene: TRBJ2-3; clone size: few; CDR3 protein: CASSDRITDTQYF; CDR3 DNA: TGTGCCAGCAGTGATAGAATCACAGATACGCAGTATTTT
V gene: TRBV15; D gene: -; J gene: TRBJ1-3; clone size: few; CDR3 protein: CATAETVGNTIYF; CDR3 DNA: TGTGCCACCGCTGAGACAGTTGGTAACACCATATATTTT
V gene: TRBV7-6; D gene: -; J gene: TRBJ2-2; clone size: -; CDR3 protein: CASSLNGVAGELFF; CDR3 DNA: TGTGCCAGCAGCCTTAACGGGGTGGCCGGGGAGCTGTTTTTT
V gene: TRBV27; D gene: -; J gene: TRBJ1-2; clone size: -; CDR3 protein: CASSFFGFHGYTF; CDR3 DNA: TGTGCCAGCAGTTTCTTCGGGTTTCACGGCTACACCTTC
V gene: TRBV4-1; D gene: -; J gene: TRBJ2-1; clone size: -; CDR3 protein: CASSPGLGTGRYNEQFF; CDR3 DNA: TGCGCCAGCAGCCCCGGGTTAGGGACTGGAAGATACAATGAGCAGTTCTTC
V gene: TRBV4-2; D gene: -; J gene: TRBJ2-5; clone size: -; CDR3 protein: CASSRSAFTETQYF; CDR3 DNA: TGTGCCAGCAGCCGAAGTGCCTTTACAGAGACCCAGTACTTC
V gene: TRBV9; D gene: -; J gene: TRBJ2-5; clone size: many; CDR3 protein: CASSVGTMYQETQYF; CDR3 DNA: TGTGCCAGCAGCGTAGGGACCATGTACCAAGAGACCCAGTACTTC
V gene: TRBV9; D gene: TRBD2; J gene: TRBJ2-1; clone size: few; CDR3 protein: CASSALGGGTYNEQFF; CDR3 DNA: TGTGCCAGCAGCGCCTTAGGCGGGGGGACCTACAATGAGCAGTTCTTC
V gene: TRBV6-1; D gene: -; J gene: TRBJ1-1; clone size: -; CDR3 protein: CASTTNTEAFF; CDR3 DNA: TGTGCCAGCACGACGAACACTGAAGCTTTCTTT
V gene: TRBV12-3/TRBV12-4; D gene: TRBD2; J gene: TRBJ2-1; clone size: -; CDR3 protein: CASSPETSGSWNEQFF; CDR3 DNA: TGTGCCAGCAGTCCAGAGACTAGCGGGAGCTGGAATGAGCAGTTCTTC
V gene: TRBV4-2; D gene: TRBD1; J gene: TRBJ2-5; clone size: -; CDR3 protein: CASSHSGTGVEETQYF; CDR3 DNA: TGTGCCAGCAGCCACTCCGGGACAGGGGTCGAAGAGACCCAGTACTTC
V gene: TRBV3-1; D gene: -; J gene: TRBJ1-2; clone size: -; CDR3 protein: CASSHIRDYGYTF; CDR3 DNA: TGTGCCAGCAGCCATATCCGGGACTATGGCTACACCTTC
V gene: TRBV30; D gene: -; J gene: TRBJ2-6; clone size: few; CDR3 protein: CAWSESGRSGANVLTF; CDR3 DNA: TGTGCCTGGAGTGAATCCGGTCGGTCGGGGGCCAACGTCCTGACTTTC
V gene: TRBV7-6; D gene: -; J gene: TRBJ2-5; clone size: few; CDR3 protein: CASSLRQGRETQYF; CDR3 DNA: TGTGCCAGCAGCTTACGGCAGGGGAGGGAGACCCAGTACTTC
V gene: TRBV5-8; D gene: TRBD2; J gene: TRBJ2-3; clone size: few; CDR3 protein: CASTGTRGTDTQYF; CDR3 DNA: TGTGCCAGCACCGGGACTAGAGGCACAGATACGCAGTATTTT
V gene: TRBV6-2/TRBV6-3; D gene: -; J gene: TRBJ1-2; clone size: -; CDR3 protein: CASSQLTAYGYTF; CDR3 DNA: TGTGCCAGCAGTCAACTGACAGCTTATGGCTACACCTTC
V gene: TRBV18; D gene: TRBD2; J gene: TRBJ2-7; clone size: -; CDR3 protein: CASSTGGINNEQYF; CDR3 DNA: TGTGCCAGCTCAACGGGAGGGATCAACAACGAGCAGTACTTC
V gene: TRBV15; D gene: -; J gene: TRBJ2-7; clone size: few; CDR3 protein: CATSRIRPGTPFYEQYF; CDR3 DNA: TGTGCCACCAGCAGAATCCGTCCCGGGACCCCCTTCTACGAGCAGTACTTC
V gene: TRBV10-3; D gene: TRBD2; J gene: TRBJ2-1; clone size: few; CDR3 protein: CAISGTSGNGEQFF; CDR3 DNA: TGTGCCATCAGTGGGACTAGCGGGAATGGTGAGCAGTTCTTC
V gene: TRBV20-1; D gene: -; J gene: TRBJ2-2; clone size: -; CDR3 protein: CSARWDGRLTGELFF; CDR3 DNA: TGCAGTGCTCGATGGGACGGACGACTCACCGGGGAGCTGTTTTTT
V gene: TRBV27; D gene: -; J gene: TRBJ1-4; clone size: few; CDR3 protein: CASSFAQPTGEKLFF; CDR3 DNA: TGTGCCAGCAGTTTCGCGCAGCCAACTGGTGAAAAACTGTTTTTT
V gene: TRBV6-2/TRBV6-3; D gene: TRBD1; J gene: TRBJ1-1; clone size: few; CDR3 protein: CASSYPPGQGIGGAFF; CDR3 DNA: TGTGCCAGCAGTTACCCGCCGGGACAGGGGATAGGTGGAGCTTTCTTT
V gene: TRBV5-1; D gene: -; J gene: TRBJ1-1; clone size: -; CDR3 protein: CASSYLSNTEAFF; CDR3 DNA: TGCGCCAGCAGCTACCTGTCGAACACTGAAGCTTTCTTT
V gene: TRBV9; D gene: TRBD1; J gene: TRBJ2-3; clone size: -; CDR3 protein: CASSTPSGGQTPTDTQYF; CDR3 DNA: TGTGCCAGCAGCACTCCCTCTGGGGGACAGACCCCCACAGATACGCAGTATTTT
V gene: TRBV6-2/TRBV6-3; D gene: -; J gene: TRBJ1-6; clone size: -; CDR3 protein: CASSFGWSPLHF; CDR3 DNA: TGTGCCAGCAGTTTCGGTTGGTCACCCCTCCACTTT
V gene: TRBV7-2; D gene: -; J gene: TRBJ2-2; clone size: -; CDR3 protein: CASRYRAAANTGELFF; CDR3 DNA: TGTGCCAGCAGATATAGGGCCGCCGCGAACACCGGGGAGCTGTTTTTT
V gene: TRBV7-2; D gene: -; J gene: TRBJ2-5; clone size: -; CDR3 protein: CASSFQEVETQYF; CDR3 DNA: TGTGCCAGCAGCTTTCAGGAGGTGGAGACCCAGTACTTC
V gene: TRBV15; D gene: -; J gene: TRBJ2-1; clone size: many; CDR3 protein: CATGSASRWNNEQFF; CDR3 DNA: TGTGCCACGGGGTCGGCTAGTCGTTGGAACAATGAGCAGTTCTTC
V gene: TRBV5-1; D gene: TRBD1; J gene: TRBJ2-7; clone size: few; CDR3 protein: CASSFRTGGSGEQYF; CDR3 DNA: TGCGCCAGCAGCTTTCGGACAGGGGGCTCGGGGGAGCAGTACTTC
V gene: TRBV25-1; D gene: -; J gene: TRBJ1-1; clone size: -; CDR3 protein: CASRQGFTEAFF; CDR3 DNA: TGTGCCAGCAGACAGGGTTTCACTGAAGCTTTCTTT